A single sample gave rise to the 2 T cell receptor beta chains below, sequenced in a study of cytomegalovirus exposure and HLA in healthy donors. The PCR contained 60 Vbeta and 13 Jbeta primers. Method: immunoSEQ multiplex PCR; TCRdb's copy keeps in-frame clones and lacks some. The table shows 200,000 to 250,000 clones, with approximately 90% occurring only once. Sample: PBMCs. The receptors come from a woman between 18 and 29 years old in good health and CMV-seronegative.

The gene calls are TRBV5-1 and TRBJ2-7; TRBD2 matches at 11 bases. Germline V gene lookup returns CDR1 SGHRS and CDR2 YFSETQ. J was trimmed by 3 bases and V by 4 bases; bases with no gene match: 9. The CDR3 totals 16 residues. CDR3 residues: CASSTPSSGGFYEQYF. DNA of the CDR3: TGCGCCAGCAGCACTCCCTCTAGCGGGGGGTTCTACGAGCAGTACTTC. Combining the CDR3 with reference TRBV5-1 and TRBJ2-7 gives the whole variable domain KAGVTQTPRYLIKTRGQQVTLSCSPISGHRSVSWYQQTPGQGLQFLFEYFSETQRNKGNFPGRFSGRQFSNSRSEMNVSTLELGDSALYLCASSTPSSGGFYEQYFGPGTRLTVT.

This chain joins TRBV2 and TRBJ1-5, with D perhaps TRBD1 (5 bases). V lost 6 bases to trimming and J lost 1 base, with 19 bases between them. The CDR3 contains 17 residues. Germline CDR1 reads SNHLY; CDR2 reads FYNNEI. The DNA for the CDR3 is TGTGCCAGCAGCGTAAGAACGTCAGGGTCGAGCAATCAGCCCCAGCATTTT. This gives the protein CASSVRTSGSSNQPQHF.